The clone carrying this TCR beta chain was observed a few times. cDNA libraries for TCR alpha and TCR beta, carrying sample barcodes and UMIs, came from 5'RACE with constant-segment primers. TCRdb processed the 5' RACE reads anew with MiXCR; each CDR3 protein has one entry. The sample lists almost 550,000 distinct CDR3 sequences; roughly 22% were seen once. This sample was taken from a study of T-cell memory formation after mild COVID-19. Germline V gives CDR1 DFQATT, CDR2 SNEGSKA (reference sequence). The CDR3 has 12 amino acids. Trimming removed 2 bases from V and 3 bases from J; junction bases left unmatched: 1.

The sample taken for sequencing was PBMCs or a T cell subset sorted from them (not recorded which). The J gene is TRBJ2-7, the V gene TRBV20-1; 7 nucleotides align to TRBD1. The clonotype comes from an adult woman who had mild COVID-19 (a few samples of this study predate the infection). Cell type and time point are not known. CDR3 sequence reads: CSARRQGYEQYF. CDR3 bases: TGCAGTGCTAGAAGACAGGGCTACGAGCAGTACTTC.